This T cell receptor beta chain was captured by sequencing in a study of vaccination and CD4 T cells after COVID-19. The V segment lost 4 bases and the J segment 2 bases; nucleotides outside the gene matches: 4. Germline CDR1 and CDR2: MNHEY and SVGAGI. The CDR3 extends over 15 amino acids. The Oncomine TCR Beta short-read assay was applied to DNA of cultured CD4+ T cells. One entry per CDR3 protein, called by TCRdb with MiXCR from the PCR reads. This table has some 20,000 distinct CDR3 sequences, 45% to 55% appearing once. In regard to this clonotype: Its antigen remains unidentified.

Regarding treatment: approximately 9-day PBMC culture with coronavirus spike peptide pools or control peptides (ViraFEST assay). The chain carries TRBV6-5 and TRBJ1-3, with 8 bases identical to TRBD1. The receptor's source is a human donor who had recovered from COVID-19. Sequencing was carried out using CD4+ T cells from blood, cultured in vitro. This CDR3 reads CASSLGQVTGNTIYF. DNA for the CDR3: TGTGCCAGCAGTTTGGGACAGGTCACTGGAAACACCATATATTTT.